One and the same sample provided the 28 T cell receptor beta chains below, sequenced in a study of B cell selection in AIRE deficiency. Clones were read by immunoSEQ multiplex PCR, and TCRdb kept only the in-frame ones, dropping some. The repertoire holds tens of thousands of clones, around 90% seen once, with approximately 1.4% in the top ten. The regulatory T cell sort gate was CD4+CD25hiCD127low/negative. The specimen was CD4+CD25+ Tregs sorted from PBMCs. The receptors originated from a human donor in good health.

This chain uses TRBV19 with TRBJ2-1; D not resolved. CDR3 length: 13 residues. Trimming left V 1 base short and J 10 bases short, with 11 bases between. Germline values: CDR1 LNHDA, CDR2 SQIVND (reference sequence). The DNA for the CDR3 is TGTGCCAGTAGTATAGTAACCGGACGAGAGCAGTTCTTC. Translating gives CASSIVTGREQFF.

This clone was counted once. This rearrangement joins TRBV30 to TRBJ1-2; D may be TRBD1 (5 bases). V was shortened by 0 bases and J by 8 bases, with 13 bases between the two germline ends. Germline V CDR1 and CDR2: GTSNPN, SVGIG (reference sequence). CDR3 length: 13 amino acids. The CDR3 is CAWSVQGLGGYTF. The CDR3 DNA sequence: TGTGCCTGGAGTGTCCAGGGCCTGGGGGGCTACACCTTC. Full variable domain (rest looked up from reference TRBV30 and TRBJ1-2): SQTIHQWPATLVQPVGSPLSLECTVEGTSNPNLYWYRQAAGRGLQLLFYSVGIGQISSEVPQNLSASRPQDRQFILSSKKLLLSDSGFYLCAWSVQGLGGYTFGSGTRLTVV.

CDR3 region: CASSPGETQYF. DNA for the CDR3: TGTGCCAGCTCACCGGGGGAGACCCAGTACTTC. The V call is TRBV18, the J call TRBJ2-5, with no clear D. With 3 bases removed from V and 5 bases from J, the gap between germline ends came to 4 bases. This CDR3 has 11 amino acids. Germline V gene data show CDR1 as KGHSH and CDR2 as LQKENI.

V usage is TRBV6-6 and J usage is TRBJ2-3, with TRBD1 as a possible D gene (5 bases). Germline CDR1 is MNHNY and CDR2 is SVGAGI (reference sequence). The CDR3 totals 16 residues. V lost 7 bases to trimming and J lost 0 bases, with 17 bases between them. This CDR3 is CASTLNRLTSTDTQYF. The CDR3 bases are TGTGCCAGCACCCTGAACAGGTTAACTAGCACAGATACGCAGTATTTT.

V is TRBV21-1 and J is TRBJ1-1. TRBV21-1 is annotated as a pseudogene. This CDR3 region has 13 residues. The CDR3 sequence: CASSNPGNTEAFF. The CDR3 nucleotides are TGTGCCAGCAGCAACCCTGGGAACACTGAAGCTTTCTTT.

CDR3 in amino acids: CASSAGLEGETQYF. The CDR3, as DNA: TGCGCCAGCAGCGCGGGACTAGAGGGGGAGACCCAGTACTTC. The chain combines TRBV10-2 with TRBJ2-5, with 8 bases aligning to TRBD2. Germline loops: CDR1 WSHSY, CDR2 SAAADI. With 6 bases clipped from V and 5 bases from J, the junction kept 8 bases outside the gene matches. The CDR3 has 14 amino acids.

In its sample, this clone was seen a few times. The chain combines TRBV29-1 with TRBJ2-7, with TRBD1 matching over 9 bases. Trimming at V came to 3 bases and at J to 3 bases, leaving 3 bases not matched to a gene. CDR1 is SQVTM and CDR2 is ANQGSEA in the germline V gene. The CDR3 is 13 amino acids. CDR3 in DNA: TGCAGCGTTGAGATGGACAGGGGCTACGAGCAGTACTTC. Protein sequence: CSVEMDRGYEQYF.

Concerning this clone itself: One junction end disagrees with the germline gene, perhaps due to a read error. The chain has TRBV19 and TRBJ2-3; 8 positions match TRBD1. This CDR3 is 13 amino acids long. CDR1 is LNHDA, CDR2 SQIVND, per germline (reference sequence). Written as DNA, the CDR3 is TGTGCCAGTAAAGGACAGGGCACAGATACGCATTATTTT. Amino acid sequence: CASKGQGTDTHYF.

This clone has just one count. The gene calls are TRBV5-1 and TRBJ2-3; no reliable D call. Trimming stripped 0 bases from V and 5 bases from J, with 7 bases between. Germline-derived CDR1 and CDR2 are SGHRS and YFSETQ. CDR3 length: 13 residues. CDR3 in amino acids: CASSLGSGDTQYF. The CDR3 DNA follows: TGCGCCAGCAGCTTGGGGTCGGGAGATACGCAGTATTTT.

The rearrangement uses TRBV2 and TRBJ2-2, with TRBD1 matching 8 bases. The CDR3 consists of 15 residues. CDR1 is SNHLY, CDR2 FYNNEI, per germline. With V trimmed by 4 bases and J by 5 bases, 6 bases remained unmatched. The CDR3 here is CASSGRTGRTGELFF. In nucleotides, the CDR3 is TGTGCCAGCAGTGGGAGGACAGGGAGGACCGGGGAGCTGTTTTTT.

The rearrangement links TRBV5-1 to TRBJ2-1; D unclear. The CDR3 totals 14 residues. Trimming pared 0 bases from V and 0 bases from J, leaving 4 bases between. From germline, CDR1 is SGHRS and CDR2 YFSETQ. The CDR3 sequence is CASSLDSSYNEQFF. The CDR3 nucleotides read TGCGCCAGCAGCTTGGATAGCTCCTACAATGAGCAGTTCTTC.

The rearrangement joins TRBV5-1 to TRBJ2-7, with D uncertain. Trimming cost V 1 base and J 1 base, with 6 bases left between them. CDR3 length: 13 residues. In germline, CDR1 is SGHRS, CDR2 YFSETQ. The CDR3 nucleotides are TGCGCCAGCAGCTTGAAGGCTTCCTACGAGCAGTACTTC. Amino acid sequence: CASSLKASYEQYF.

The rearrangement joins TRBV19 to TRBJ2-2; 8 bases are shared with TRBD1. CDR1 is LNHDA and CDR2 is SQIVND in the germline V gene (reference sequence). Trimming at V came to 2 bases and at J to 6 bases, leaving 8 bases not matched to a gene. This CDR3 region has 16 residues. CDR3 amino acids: CASSISAGGASGELFF. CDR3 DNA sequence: TGTGCCAGTAGTATATCAGCAGGGGGCGCTTCCGGGGAGCTGTTTTTT.

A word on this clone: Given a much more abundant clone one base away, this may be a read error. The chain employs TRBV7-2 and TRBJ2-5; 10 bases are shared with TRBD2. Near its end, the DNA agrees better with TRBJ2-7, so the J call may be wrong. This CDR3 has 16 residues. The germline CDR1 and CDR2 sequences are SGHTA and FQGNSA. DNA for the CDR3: TGTGCCAGCAGCTTAGACCCTAGCGGGAGTCGGTACGAGCAGTACTTC. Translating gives CASSLDPSGSRYEQYF.

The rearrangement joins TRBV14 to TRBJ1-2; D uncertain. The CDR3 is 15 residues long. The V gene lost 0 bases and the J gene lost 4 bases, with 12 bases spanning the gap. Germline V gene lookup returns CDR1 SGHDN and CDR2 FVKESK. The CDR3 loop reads CASSQDSGSPYGYTF. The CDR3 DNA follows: TGTGCCAGCAGCCAAGACTCCGGGAGTCCCTATGGCTACACCTTC.

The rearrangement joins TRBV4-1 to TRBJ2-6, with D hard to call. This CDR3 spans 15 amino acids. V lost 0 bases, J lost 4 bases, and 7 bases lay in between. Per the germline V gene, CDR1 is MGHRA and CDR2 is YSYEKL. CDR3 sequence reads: CASSQDAYGANVLTF. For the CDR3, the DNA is TGCGCCAGCAGCCAAGACGCCTACGGGGCCAACGTCCTGACTTTC.

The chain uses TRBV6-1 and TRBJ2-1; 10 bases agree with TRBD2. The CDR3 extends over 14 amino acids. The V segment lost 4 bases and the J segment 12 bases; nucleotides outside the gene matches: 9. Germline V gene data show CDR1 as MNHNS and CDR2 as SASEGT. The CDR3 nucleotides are TGTGCCAGCAGTGGGGCTAGCGGGAGATTCGGGCAGTTCTTC. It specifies CASSGASGRFGQFF.

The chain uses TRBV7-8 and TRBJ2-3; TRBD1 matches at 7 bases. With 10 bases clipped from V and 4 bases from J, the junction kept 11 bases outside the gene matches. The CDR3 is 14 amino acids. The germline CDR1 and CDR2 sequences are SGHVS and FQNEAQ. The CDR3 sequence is CATETGTVPDTQYF. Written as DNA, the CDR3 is TGTGCCACCGAGACAGGGACGGTCCCAGATACGCAGTATTTT.

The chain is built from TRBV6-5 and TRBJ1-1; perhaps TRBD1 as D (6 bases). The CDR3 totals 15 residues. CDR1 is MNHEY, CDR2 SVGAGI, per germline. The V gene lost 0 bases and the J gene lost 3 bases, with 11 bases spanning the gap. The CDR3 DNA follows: TGTGCCAGCAGTTACTCGAACGGGGGGCACACTGAAGCTTTCTTT. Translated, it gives CASSYSNGGHTEAFF.

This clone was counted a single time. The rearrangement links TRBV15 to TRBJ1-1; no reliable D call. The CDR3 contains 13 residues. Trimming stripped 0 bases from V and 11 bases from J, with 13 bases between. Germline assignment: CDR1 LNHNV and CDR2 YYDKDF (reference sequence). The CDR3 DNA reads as TGTGCCACCAGCAGAGATCGTACAGCCGTGGCTTTCTTT. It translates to CATSRDRTAVAFF.

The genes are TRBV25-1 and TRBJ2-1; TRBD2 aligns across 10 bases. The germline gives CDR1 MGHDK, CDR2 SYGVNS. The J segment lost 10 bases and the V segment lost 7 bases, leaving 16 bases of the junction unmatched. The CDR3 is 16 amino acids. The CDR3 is CASNPGLATPWREQFF. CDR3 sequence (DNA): TGTGCCAGCAACCCGGGACTAGCGACCCCTTGGAGGGAGCAGTTCTTC.

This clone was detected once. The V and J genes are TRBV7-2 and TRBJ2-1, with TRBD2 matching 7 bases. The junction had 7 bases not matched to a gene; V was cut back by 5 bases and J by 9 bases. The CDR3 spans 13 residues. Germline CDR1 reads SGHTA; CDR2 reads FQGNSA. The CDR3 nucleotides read TGTGCCAGCAGCAGGTTTGCGGGAGTTGAGCAGTTCTTC. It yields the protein CASSRFAGVEQFF.

CDR3 sequence (DNA): TGTGCCAGCAGCCAAGAGAAAGGCATGAACACTGAAGCTTTCTTT. Its protein product is CASSQEKGMNTEAFF. The chain couples TRBV4-2 to TRBJ1-1; no clear D gene. Between the trimmed V and J ends, which lost 0 bases and 0 bases, there was a span of 8 bases. The germline gives CDR1 LGHNA, CDR2 YNFKEQ. The CDR3 has 15 residues.

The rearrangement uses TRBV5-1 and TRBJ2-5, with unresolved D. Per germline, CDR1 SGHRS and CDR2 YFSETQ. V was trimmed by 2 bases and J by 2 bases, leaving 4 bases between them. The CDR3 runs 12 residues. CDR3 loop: CASSFGQETQYF. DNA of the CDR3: TGCGCCAGCAGCTTCGGGCAAGAGACCCAGTACTTC.

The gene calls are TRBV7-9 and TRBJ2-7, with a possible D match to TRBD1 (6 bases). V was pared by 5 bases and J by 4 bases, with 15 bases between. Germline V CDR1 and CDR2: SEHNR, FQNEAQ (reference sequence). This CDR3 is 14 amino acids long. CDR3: CASSRTATTYEQYF. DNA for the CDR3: TGTGCCAGCAGCCGGACAGCGACGACATACGAGCAGTACTTC.

CDR3 nucleotides: TGTGCCAGCAGCCCGGGACAAGCCAGGGACGGCTACACCTTC. As protein: CASSPGQARDGYTF. The J gene is TRBJ1-2, the V gene TRBV9; tentative D call: TRBD1 (6 bases). Trimming stripped 4 bases from V and 8 bases from J, with 18 bases between. This CDR3 is 14 amino acids long. Germline loops: CDR1 SGDLS, CDR2 YYNGEE.

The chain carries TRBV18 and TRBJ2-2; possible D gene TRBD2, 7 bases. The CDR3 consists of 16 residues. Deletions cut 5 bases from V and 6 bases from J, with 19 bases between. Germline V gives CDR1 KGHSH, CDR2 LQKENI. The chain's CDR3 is CASSSGGPRGAGELFF. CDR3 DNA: TGTGCCAGCTCATCCGGGGGGCCCCGCGGGGCCGGGGAGCTGTTTTTT.

CDR3 amino acids: CAWSRGVAVEQYF. The CDR3 nucleotides read TGTGCCTGGAGTAGGGGGGTAGCGGTCGAGCAGTACTTC. The V gene is TRBV30, the J gene TRBJ2-7; D is perhaps TRBD1 or TRBD2 (6 bases each). There are 13 residues in the CDR3. Trimming left V 2 bases short and J 6 bases short, with 14 bases between. Germline CDR1 reads GTSNPN; CDR2 reads SVGIG (reference sequence).